This T cell receptor (beta chain) was sequenced in a study of T cells in lung cancer brain metastases (dated by TCRdb to 2016 to 2018). Background on the whole study: Of the approximately 20 patients, approximately 18 had a history of tobacco use, with a median of 40 pack-years. About 90% of the 20 patients received no interval therapy between primary and metastasis resection. A median interval of around 370 days was observed between acquisition of the primary and brain metastasis specimens. The study compared TCR beta CDR3 repertoires of fully resected primary non-small cell lung cancers with those of paired brain metastases. The cohort comprised around 20 patients contributing roughly 40 specimens, one primary lung lesion and one brain metastasis each. Patients had a median age at first diagnosis of about 58 years, with 8 or 9 males and fewer than 13 females. An average DNA integrity number of approximately 3.7 was found in both primary and metastatic specimens, and no significant difference was detected between sites.

From cysteine to phenylalanine, the CDR3 is 14 amino acids long. The DNA shown is the 42-base CDR3, in frame from base 1. The trim is 3 bases for V and 1 base for J, with a gap of 9 bases between the germline ends. CDR1 and CDR2 are read off the germline V gene (reference sequence) as SEHNR and FQNEAQ. Resection was performed in the patients for synchronous oligometastatic disease or for delayed recurrence of a solitary brain metastasis. Patients with a history of multiple malignancies were excluded so that cancers other than NSCLC would not be included. Tumor areas were macrodissected from a few deparaffinized about 11 um unstained sections guided by marked H&E slides. All specimens were formalin-fixed and paraffin-embedded (FFPE). Genomic DNA was extracted using the AllPrep DNA/RNA FFPE Kit. Study-wide findings and limitations: Brain metastases contained significantly fewer unique productive clones than the paired primaries (median about 1,500 versus 4,200). It was not possible to control for the effects of preoperative corticosteroids on T cell infiltration in brain metastases. The ten most abundant clones made up a significantly larger repertoire fraction in brain metastases than primaries, suggesting clonal expansion. DNA fragmentation in the FFPE samples may have kept the complete infiltrating T cell repertoire from being retrieved. Most clones were found to be lesion-specific, and limited overlap was observed between paired lesions (mean Morisita index about 0.24).

Concerning this clone itself: What antigen it recognizes has not been identified. No base quality values were provided; no much bigger clone lies one nucleotide off.

Each sample received about 2.24 to 5.5 ug of genomic DNA as input, and the DNA input was kept equal within each pair of samples. TCR beta libraries were constructed in two PCR steps with the immunoSEQ hsTCRbeta Kit, which uses multiplexed V and J gene primers. The pooled libraries, together with positive and negative controls, were sequenced on an Illumina MiSeq running a 100-cycle paired-end protocol. The paper's processing steps were these. Raw data were processed by the immunoSEQ vendor into normalized, annotated TCR beta repertoire reports. Richness was counted as unique clones by nucleotide sequence, and total richness was extrapolated with the iChao1 and Efron-Thisted estimators. To characterize and compare the paired lesions, the analysis used Pielou's evenness, Simpson's index, the proportional abundance of the top-ten clones, and the Morisita overlap index. As stored in TCRdb, this immuneACCESS dataset retains in-frame rearrangements with V and J assigned. A fraction of the clones does not appear; measured against another copy, unresolved V genes explain less than half of the discrepancy, and the remainder lacks a known reason. V and J calls and clone size are given by that table; D and trimming were obtained from the DNA. This sample holds several thousand clones; roughly 89% were observed only once. The biggest ten clones account for roughly 4.9% of the sample.

What was sequenced was tumor tissue from the primary lung tumor. The intended sense of this specimen's cell subset or site label: primary lung cancer lesion. This receptor was identified in a man aged 45-60 years with non-small cell lung cancer. The chain couples TRBV7-9 to TRBJ1-1; no D segment can be confidently identified. The DNA is TGTGCCAGCAGCTTTCACCCGTGGAACACTGAAGCTTTCTTT. Translated, this is CASSFHPWNTEAFF.